The clone carrying this TCR beta chain is labeled medium-sized. The antigen is not known. This sample is part of a study of lymphopenia after photon versus proton radiotherapy. Broader study findings: Survival link was tested only in deceased patients; proton benefit remains a possibility. In patients who died, overall survival fell as post-nadir TCR diversity dropped more. Under photons, naive T cells and diversity fell while effector/memory populations rose.

The CDR3 is 14 residues long. With 4 bases clipped from V and 4 bases from J, the junction kept 4 bases outside the gene matches. CDR1 and CDR2 (germline): SGHNT, YYREEE (reference sequence). Clones were sequenced by immunoSEQ multiplex PCR, and TCRdb holds only the in-frame ones, with some missing. The table shows 25,000 to 30,000 clones, with around 80% occurring only once. The receptor comes from a middle-aged man with gastric cancer. Specimen: peripheral blood, collected from a patient treated with photon-based radiotherapy. This sequence joins TRBV5-4 and TRBJ1-4, with TRBD1 identical over 7 bases. The CDR3 region has the DNA TGTGCCAGCAGCGTTGGGACAGTTAATGAAAAACTGTTTTTT. As protein: CASSVGTVNEKLFF. Full variable domain (missing parts from reference TRBV5-4 and TRBJ1-4): ETGVTQSPTHLIKTRGQQVTLRCSSQSGHNTVSWYQQALGQGPQFIFQYYREEENGRGNFPPRFSGLQFPNYSSELNVNALELDDSALYLCASSVGTVNEKLFFGSGTQLSVL.